This entry lists 16 T cell receptor beta chains sequenced from one sample in a study of Tregs in tolerant kidney transplant recipients. Recipients received nonmyeloablative bone marrow transplants from related graft donors, with transient mixed chimerism. Libraries were prepared by immunoSEQ multiplex PCR; TCRdb keeps only in-frame clonotypes and omits some of them. The table has 65,000 or so clones, about 90% seen once. The starting material was CD4+ T cells from blood (PBMCs), obtained 6 months after the transplant. These receptors were taken from a human patient who received a combined kidney and bone marrow transplant. Some T cells may possibly be graft donor cells.

V usage is TRBV5-6 and J usage is TRBJ2-1, with D possibly being TRBD2 (7 bases). Looked up from germline, CDR1 is SGHDT and CDR2 is YYEEEE. The ends were cut back, 5 bases at V and 7 bases at J, with 22 bases in the middle. The CDR3 covers 16 residues. This chain's CDR3 is CASRFTSGRGLNEQFF. The CDR3 coding sequence is TGTGCCAGCAGGTTTACATCGGGGCGGGGGCTGAATGAGCAGTTCTTC.

The chain has TRBV4-3 and TRBJ1-1; D gene ambiguous. Germline V gives CDR1 LGHNA, CDR2 YSLEER. CDR3 length equals 15 residues. Trimming removed 0 bases from V and 6 bases from J, with 14 bases in between. The CDR3 spells CASSQDQETQPEAFF. The CDR3 DNA follows: TGCGCCAGCAGCCAAGATCAGGAAACCCAACCTGAAGCTTTCTTT.

V is TRBV5-4 and J is TRBJ2-2; D unresolved. The CDR3 has 12 residues. Per germline, CDR1 SGHNT and CDR2 YYREEE (reference sequence). V lost 2 bases and J 7 bases, leaving 6 bases between the germline ends. The CDR3 region has the DNA TGTGCCAGCAGCTTACGCGGCGGGGAGCTGTTTTTT. Translated, it gives CASSLRGGELFF.

This chain links TRBV6-5 with TRBJ1-3; 7 nucleotides match TRBD1. After removal of 2 bases from V and 0 bases from J, the junction contained 1 base not matched to a gene. Germline V gene data show CDR1 as MNHEY and CDR2 as SVGAGI. This CDR3 has 15 residues. The CDR3 reads CASSYRGPSGNTIYF. The CDR3 DNA follows: TGTGCCAGCAGTTACAGGGGGCCCTCTGGAAACACCATATATTTT.

The CDR3 here is CASSQDGGQGNTIYF. The CDR3 coding sequence is TGCGCCAGCAGCCAAGATGGTGGGCAAGGAAACACCATATATTTT. The chain couples TRBV4-3 to TRBJ1-3; unclear D gene. Per germline, CDR1 LGHNA and CDR2 YSLEER. The V end lost 0 bases, the J end lost 4 bases, and 10 bases lay between the germline ends. This CDR3 is 15 amino acids long.

The chain joins TRBV7-2 to TRBJ2-7, with 8 bases matching TRBD2. Germline loops: CDR1 SGHTA, CDR2 FQGNSA. There are 14 residues in the CDR3. V gave up 5 bases and J gave up 4 bases; unmatched junction bases: 7. The CDR3 DNA reads TGTGCCAGCAGCGCAAAGCGGGAGCGGTACGAGCAGTACTTC. It specifies CASSAKRERYEQYF.

The genes are TRBV7-2 and TRBJ2-1, with 11 positions matching TRBD2. The V and J ends lost 3 bases and 5 bases, in that order; junction bases with no gene match: 0. There are 14 residues in the CDR3. Germline CDR1 is SGHTA and CDR2 is FQGNSA. The CDR3 DNA is TGTGCCAGCAGCTTTAGCGGGGGGGACAATGAGCAGTTCTTC. Its translation: CASSFSGGDNEQFF.

This clone is labeled medium-sized (0.01 to 0.1%). The chain combines TRBV2 with TRBJ1-2; the D is unclear. Trimming took off 0 bases at V and 4 bases at J, with 15 bases between the two ends. The CDR3 is 16 amino acids. Per germline, CDR1 SNHLY and CDR2 FYNNEI. The CDR3 nucleotides are TGTGCCAGCAGTGAAGCGGGCCGGGGAAGTGGCTATGGCTACACCTTC. The encoded protein is CASSEAGRGSGYGYTF.

This chain joins TRBV27 and TRBJ1-1; no reliable D call. The CDR3 covers 15 residues. Per the germline V gene, CDR1 is MNHEY and CDR2 is SMNVEV (reference sequence). V lost 6 bases, J lost 4 bases, and 18 bases lay in between. The CDR3 bases are TGTGCCAGCAGCCCGGCAGGTAGGAGGGTCACTGAAGCTTTCTTT. Protein: CASSPAGRRVTEAFF.

This chain joins TRBV10-2 and TRBJ1-1, with D possibly matching TRBD1 (6 bases). The CDR3 is made up of 15 amino acids. V dropped 0 bases and J dropped 11 bases, with 19 bases sitting between them. From germline, CDR1 is WSHSY and CDR2 SAAADI. The CDR3 here is CASSESFIGTRHAFF. CDR3 sequence (DNA): TGCGCCAGCAGTGAGTCTTTTATAGGGACACGTCATGCTTTCTTT.

This clone has just one count. This rearrangement joins TRBV7-2 to TRBJ2-4, with 8 bases matching TRBD1. V shed 3 bases and J 0 bases; nucleotides not matched to a gene: 4. The CDR3 extends over 16 amino acids. Germline lookup yields CDR1 SGHTA and CDR2 FQGNSA. CDR3 residues: CASSFQGALAKNIQYF. In DNA form, the CDR3 reads TGTGCCAGCAGCTTCCAGGGGGCCCTAGCCAAAAACATTCAGTACTTC.

This sequence joins TRBV7-2 and TRBJ1-2; D call uncertain. CDR3 length equals 14 residues. The ends were cut back, 0 bases at V and 0 bases at J, with 5 bases in the middle. The germline gives CDR1 SGHTA, CDR2 FQGNSA. As DNA, the CDR3 is TGTGCCAGCAGCTTAGCGGGCACTAACTATGGCTACACCTTC. This codes for CASSLAGTNYGYTF.

The chain links TRBV4-3 to TRBJ2-4; possibly TRBD1 for D (5 bases). Trimming stripped 1 base from V and 1 base from J, with 17 bases between. Germline V gene sequence: CDR1 LGHNA, CDR2 YSLEER. This CDR3 spans 18 amino acids. The CDR3 region has the DNA TGCGCCAGCAGCCAAGTCCCCTTCTCCTCAGGGGCCAAAAACATTCAGTACTTC. Protein: CASSQVPFSSGAKNIQYF.

CDR3 in amino acids: CASSLGQGSYEQYF. CDR3 nucleotides: TGTGCCAGCAGCCTGGGACAGGGCTCCTACGAGCAGTACTTC. V gene TRBV5-8 combines with J gene TRBJ2-7; TRBD1 matches at 9 bases. The CDR3 is made up of 14 amino acids. CDR1 is SGHTS and CDR2 is YDEGEE in the germline V gene. After removal of 4 bases from V and 0 bases from J, the junction contained 2 bases not matched to a gene.

This chain joins TRBV7-9 and TRBJ2-3; a weak D match, TRBD2 (6 bases). Germline CDR1 SEHNR, CDR2 FQNEAQ (reference sequence). This CDR3 has 15 amino acids. Trimming took 2 bases from V and 2 from J, leaving 11 bases between them. The CDR3 DNA follows: TGTGCCAGCAGCTTACGGGGGAGCTACACAGATACGCAGTATTTT. Protein sequence: CASSLRGSYTDTQYF.

This sequence joins TRBV25-1 and TRBJ2-7, with 7 bases identical to TRBD2. The V gene end was trimmed by 3 bases and the J gene end by 6 bases; junction bases not matched to a gene: 11. Germline assignment: CDR1 MGHDK and CDR2 SYGVNS. The CDR3 is 15 amino acids. The DNA for the CDR3 is TGTGCCAGCAGTGAGACCCGGGGGGTAGGTAGCGAGCAGTACTTC. It specifies CASSETRGVGSEQYF.